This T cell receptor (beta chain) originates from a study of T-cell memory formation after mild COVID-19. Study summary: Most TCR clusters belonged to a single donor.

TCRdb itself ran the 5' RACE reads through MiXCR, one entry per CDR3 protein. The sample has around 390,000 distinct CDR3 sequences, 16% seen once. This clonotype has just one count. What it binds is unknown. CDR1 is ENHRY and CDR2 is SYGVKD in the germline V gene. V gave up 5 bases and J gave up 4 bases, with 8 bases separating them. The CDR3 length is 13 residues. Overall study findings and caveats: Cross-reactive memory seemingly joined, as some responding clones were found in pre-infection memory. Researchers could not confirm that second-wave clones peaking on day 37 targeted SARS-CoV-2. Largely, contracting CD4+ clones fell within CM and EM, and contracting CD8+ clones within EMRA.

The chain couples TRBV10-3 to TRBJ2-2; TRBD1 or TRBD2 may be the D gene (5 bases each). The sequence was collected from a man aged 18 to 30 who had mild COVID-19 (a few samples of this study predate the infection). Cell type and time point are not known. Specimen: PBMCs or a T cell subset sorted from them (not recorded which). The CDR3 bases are TGTGCCATCAGTACGGGGACCACCGGGGAGCTGTTTTTT. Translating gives CAISTGTTGELFF.